Only a few counts were recorded for the clone carrying this T cell receptor beta chain. Its antigen is unknown. An end of the junction differs from the germline gene, which may be a read error. The library was built from approximately 400 ng RNA with molecular barcoded adaptors for alpha/delta and beta/gamma chains. Via MiXCR, TCRdb re-called the reads, giving one row per CDR3 protein. In the table there are about 130,000 distinct CDR3 sequences, over 10% of which are singletons. Every patient had bone marrow sampled while the disease was active. The data belong to a study of read filtering for tumor transcriptome and immune sequencing. Study as a whole: Among patients, some 17 were male and about 15 female, aged 47 to 80 (mean approximately 71). Findings and limits, study-wide: IR-seq captured clonotypes deeper and more reliably than RNA-seq.

The CDR3 loop spans 15 amino acids. CDR1 DFQATT and CDR2 SNEGSKA come from the germline V gene (reference sequence). The chain links TRBV20-1 to TRBJ2-2; TRBD1 aligns across 12 bases. Sequenced input: a population of CD138-negative cells sorted from bone marrow. The receptor was isolated from a donor aged 40 or older with multiple myeloma. CDR3 in amino acids: CSAKRGTGGSGELVF. The CDR3 DNA is TGCAGTGCCAAACGGGGGACAGGGGGCTCCGGGGAGCTGGTTTTT.